This passage covers 19 T cell receptor beta chains from one sample sequenced in a study of human T cells and chemical hapten exposure. Sample time point: patch test 3, about 24 weeks after DPC sensitization. Sample treatment: therapeutic diphenylcyclopropenone sensitization with weekly scalp DPC. TCRdb used MiXCR to reprocess the RACE reads, holding one entry per CDR3 protein. The sample yields 85,000 to 100,000 distinct CDR3 sequences, about 28% seen once. Sequencing used whole blood, obtained in connection with sensitization to the hapten diphenylcyclopropenone (DPC). These receptors all stem from a man between 40 and 49 years old with alopecia areata. Some clones in this sample may be carry-over from other donors' samples.

This clonotype was seen a few times. The chain uses TRBV20-1 and TRBJ1-2; D remains unclear. The V and J ends lost 3 bases and 7 bases respectively, with 12 bases between them. The length of the CDR3 is 12 residues. CDR1 is DFQATT, CDR2 SNEGSKA, per germline (reference sequence). The CDR3 nucleotides read TGCAGTGCTAGGGACGGATATTCTGGCTACACCTTC. Translation: CSARDGYSGYTF.

The V call is TRBV2, the J call TRBJ1-4, with no clear D. Trimming stripped 10 bases from V and 0 bases from J, with 3 bases between. The CDR3 contains 11 residues. The germline gives CDR1 SNHLY, CDR2 FYNNEI. Written as DNA, the CDR3 is TGTGCCACCTCAACTAATGAAAAACTGTTTTTT. Translation: CATSTNEKLFF.

The V and J genes are TRBV7-2 and TRBJ2-3; D is uncertain. Germline lookup yields CDR1 SGHTA and CDR2 FQGNSA. This CDR3 is 14 amino acids long. Trimming took off 5 bases at V and 1 base at J, with 10 bases between the two ends. In nucleotides, the CDR3 is TGTGCCAGCAGCCCATCCACAGGCACAGATACGCAGTATTTT. As protein: CASSPSTGTDTQYF.

The J gene is TRBJ1-1, the V gene TRBV7-9, with 9 positions matching TRBD1. The V segment lost 4 bases and the J segment 4 bases; nucleotides outside the gene matches: 10. CDR1 and CDR2 (germline): SEHNR, FQNEAQ (reference sequence). This CDR3 has 16 residues. The CDR3, as DNA: TGTGCCAGCAGCTCCGCCGGCGGGACAGGGAGCACTGAAGCTTTCTTT. Its protein is CASSSAGGTGSTEAFF.

The chain links TRBV28 to TRBJ1-2; TRBD1 matches at 9 bases. CDR3 length equals 15 residues. The V gene end was trimmed by 4 bases and the J gene end by 6 bases; junction bases not matched to a gene: 9. The germline CDR1 and CDR2 sequences are MDHEN and SYDVKM. CDR3 sequence (DNA): TGTGCCAGCAGTTCCGGACAGGGGATCGTTGATGGCTACACCTTC. This codes for CASSSGQGIVDGYTF.

This clonotype was counted only a few times. The chain recombines TRBV6-5 with TRBJ1-1; D gene ambiguous. The germline V gene encodes CDR1 MNHEY and CDR2 SVGAGI. Trimming cost V 6 bases and J 1 base, with 12 bases left between them. This CDR3 is built from 14 residues. The CDR3 coding sequence is TGTGCCAGCAGAATACAAACGAGGAACACTGAAGCTTTCTTT. Encoded protein: CASRIQTRNTEAFF.

This clonotype was seen ten or more times. This rearrangement joins TRBV4-3 to TRBJ2-1; 8 bases are a match to TRBD1. J lost 2 bases, V lost 4 bases, and 4 bases had no gene match. CDR1 is LGHNA, CDR2 YSLEER, per germline. The CDR3 is made up of 15 amino acids. CDR3 nucleotide sequence: TGCGCCAGCAGCCCGGACAGGGCGGCCTACAATGAGCAGTTCTTC. Protein product: CASSPDRAAYNEQFF.

In its sample, this clonotype was seen a few times. V and J are TRBV28 and TRBJ1-5; D not certain. V lost 8 bases, J lost 4 bases, and 15 bases lay in between. Germline V CDR1 and CDR2: MDHEN, SYDVKM. The CDR3 runs to 14 residues. CDR3 nucleotide sequence: TGTGCCAGCGCTATTGAAAGAAGGAATCAGCCCCAGCATTTT. It translates to CASAIERRNQPQHF. Together with reference TRBV28 and TRBJ1-5, the CDR3 gives the full variable domain: DVKVTQSSRYLVKRTGEKVFLECVQDMDHENMFWYRQDPGLGLRLIYFSYDVKMKEKGDIPEGYSVSREKKERFSLILESASTNQTSMYLCASAIERRNQPQHFGDGTRLSIL.

For this clonotype: Germline and junction disagree at one end, which may indicate a read error. The rearrangement joins TRBV12-3 or TRBV12-4 to TRBJ2-1; D is possibly TRBD1 (6 bases). There are 16 residues in the CDR3. The CDR3: CASSTGRGSQNNGQFF. DNA for the CDR3: TGTGCCAGCAGTACTGGAAGGGGGAGCCAAAACAATGGGCAGTTCTTC.

V is TRBV24-1 and J is TRBJ2-1; TRBD2 agrees at 11 bases. The germline gives CDR1 KGHDR, CDR2 SFDVKD. This CDR3 spans 14 amino acids. Trimming at V came to 4 bases and at J to 6 bases, leaving 1 base not matched to a gene. This CDR3 reads CATSDLAGGNEQFF. DNA of the CDR3: TGTGCCACCAGTGACCTAGCGGGAGGCAATGAGCAGTTCTTC.

This clonotype was picked up a small number of times. This rearrangement joins TRBV20-1 to TRBJ2-1; weak D call: TRBD1 (5 bases). Germline-derived CDR1 and CDR2 are DFQATT and SNEGSKA (reference sequence). Trimming left V 0 bases short and J 7 bases short, with 10 bases between. CDR3 size: 13 residues. The CDR3 loop reads CSARDSRANEQFF. The CDR3 region has the DNA TGCAGTGCTAGAGATTCCAGGGCGAATGAGCAGTTCTTC.

V gene TRBV2 combines with J gene TRBJ2-1; D is perhaps TRBD2 (5 bases). Trimming stripped 4 bases from V and 11 bases from J, with 12 bases between. This CDR3 spans 12 amino acids. In germline, CDR1 is SNHLY, CDR2 FYNNEI. CDR3 loop: CASSGTFGKQFF. As DNA, the CDR3 is TGTGCCAGCAGTGGGACTTTCGGGAAGCAGTTCTTC.

This clonotype was counted at least ten times. CDR3 region: CSASGLAGGWTGELFF. The CDR3 nucleotides read TGCAGTGCGTCGGGACTAGCGGGAGGCTGGACCGGGGAGCTGTTTTTT. The chain has TRBV20-1 and TRBJ2-2, with 15 bases that match TRBD2. Germline-derived CDR1 and CDR2 are DFQATT and SNEGSKA (reference sequence). J lost 5 bases, V lost 6 bases, and 7 bases had no gene match. The length of the CDR3 is 16 residues.

The chain is built from TRBV18 and TRBJ1-1; TRBD1 matches at 10 bases. Unmatched junction bases numbered 4, after V lost 4 bases and J lost 5 bases. The CDR3 consists of 14 residues. The V gene's germline CDR1 is KGHSH and CDR2 LQKENI. The CDR3, as DNA: TGTGCCAGCTCACTGGGACAGGGGTTTACTGAAGCTTTCTTT. Amino acid sequence: CASSLGQGFTEAFF. The full variable domain, in which reference TRBV18 and TRBJ1-1 provide the parts outside the CDR3, is NAGVMQNPRHLVRRRGQEARLRCSPMKGHSHVYWYRQLPEEGLKFMVYLQKENIIDESGMPKERFSAEFPKEGPSILRIQQVVRGDSAAYFCASSLGQGFTEAFFGQGTRLTVV.

This clonotype has more than one count but fewer than ten. The V and J genes are TRBV5-1 and TRBJ2-1; D is possibly TRBD1 or TRBD2 (5 bases each). The V end was cut by 7 bases, the J end by 3 bases, with 17 bases between. CDR1 is SGHRS, CDR2 YFSETQ, per germline. This CDR3 comprises 15 residues. CDR3 residues: CASGAPGRIYNEQFF. CDR3 DNA sequence: TGCGCCAGCGGCGCCCCGGGACGAATCTACAATGAGCAGTTCTTC. Together with reference TRBV5-1 and TRBJ2-1, the CDR3 gives the full variable domain: KAGVTQTPRYLIKTRGQQVTLSCSPISGHRSVSWYQQTPGQGLQFLFEYFSETQRNKGNFPGRFSGRQFSNSRSEMNVSTLELGDSALYLCASGAPGRIYNEQFFGPGTRLTVL.

The sample holds many counts of this clonotype. This rearrangement joins TRBV15 to TRBJ2-7; TRBD1 aligns across 7 bases. Germline V gene lookup returns CDR1 LNHNV and CDR2 YYDKDF (reference sequence). With V trimmed by 3 bases and J by 12 bases, 17 bases remained unmatched. The CDR3 totals 15 residues. CDR3 sequence (DNA): TGTGCCACCAGCAGTCGAGGGGACAGCAAAACAAATCCGTACTTC. Protein sequence: CATSSRGDSKTNPYF. Full variable domain (remainder filled in from reference TRBV15 and TRBJ2-7): DAMVIQNPRYQVTQFGKPVTLSCSQTLNHNVMYWYQQKSSQAPKLLFHYYDKDFNNEADTPDNFQSRRPNTSFCFLDIRSPGLGDTAMYLCATSSRGDSKTNPYFGPGTRLTVT.

The V call is TRBV12-3 or TRBV12-4, the J call TRBJ1-6; unclear D gene. The CDR3 covers 13 residues. V shed 5 bases and J shed 8 bases, with 10 bases lying between them. The CDR3 reads CASSPSSHSPLHF. As DNA, the CDR3 is TGTGCCAGCAGTCCGTCATCTCATTCACCCCTCCACTTT.

This sequence joins TRBV12-5 and TRBJ2-1, with a tentative D call TRBD1 (5 bases). CDR1 is LGHNT and CDR2 is FRNRAP in the germline V gene. V lost 0 bases to trimming and J lost 6 bases, with 15 bases between them. The CDR3 sequence is 16 residues long. CDR3 amino acids: CASGLVRQGRSNEQFF. CDR3 sequence (DNA): TGTGCTAGTGGTTTGGTTCGTCAGGGTAGGAGCAATGAGCAGTTCTTC.

The chain links TRBV6-5 to TRBJ1-1; 7 bases align to TRBD1. The V gene's germline CDR1 is MNHEY and CDR2 SVGAGI. V lost 6 bases to trimming and J lost 6 bases; unmatched junction nucleotides: 4. The CDR3 spans 12 residues. CDR3 coding DNA: TGTGCCAGCAGGTTCGGGACAGCTGAAGCTTTCTTT. This sequence encodes CASRFGTAEAFF.